Following are 5 T cell receptor beta chains from one sample sequenced in a study of CD8 T cells in acute hepatitis C reinfection. Some clones are missing from TCRdb's copy, which holds only in-frame ones; the method was immunoSEQ multiplex PCR. The sample has more than 35,000 clones; approximately 87% are singletons. Specified time point: naive CD8 control sorted from an acute-time-point sample. Sample: naive CD8+ T cells from PBMCs. The receptor source for this set is a man between 25 and 39 years old with chronic hepatitis C.

The chain links TRBV5-1 to TRBJ2-7; TRBD1 is a possible D gene (6 bases). Trimming stripped 4 bases from V and 1 base from J, with 15 bases between. The CDR3 runs to 15 residues. Germline CDR1 SGHRS, CDR2 YFSETQ. The CDR3 nucleotides read TGCGCCAGCAGCGAAGACCCAGGGGAATCCTACGAGCAGTACTTC. It translates to CASSEDPGESYEQYF.

This sequence joins TRBV5-1 and TRBJ1-1; no reliable D call. The CDR3 has 15 residues. Deletions cut 3 bases from V and 4 bases from J, with 16 bases between. Germline loops: CDR1 SGHRS, CDR2 YFSETQ. CDR3 protein: CASSSDGNSGTEAFF. In nucleotides, the CDR3 is TGCGCCAGCAGCTCGGACGGGAATTCGGGCACTGAAGCTTTCTTT.

The chain combines TRBV7-8 with TRBJ2-5; D might be TRBD1 (6 bases). The J call could be wrong; TRBJ2-7 is a better fit for the DNA end. The length of the CDR3 is 14 residues. Germline assignment: CDR1 SGHVS and CDR2 FQNEAQ. In nucleotides, the CDR3 is TGTGCCAGCAGCTTAGGGGCAGGGGACGGCGAGCAGTACTTC. This translates into CASSLGAGDGEQYF.

The J gene is TRBJ2-5, the V gene TRBV27; 8 positions match TRBD1. The DNA end is more similar to TRBJ2-7, so the J call may be wrong. The CDR3 contains 13 residues. Germline CDR1 and CDR2: MNHEY and SMNVEV (reference sequence). CDR3 sequence (DNA): TGTGCCAGCAGTGACAGGGGTACCTACGAGCAGTACTTC. It encodes CASSDRGTYEQYF.

The CDR3 nucleotides are TGTGCCAGCAGTTACGGGACAGGGGCGAACACTGAAGCTTTCTTT. It encodes CASSYGTGANTEAFF. The chain uses TRBV6-5 and TRBJ1-1, with 10 bases identical to TRBD1. V shed 2 bases, J shed 1 base, and the junction held 1 base outside the gene matches. CDR1 is MNHEY, CDR2 SVGAGI, per germline. CDR3 size: 15 residues.